This T cell receptor (beta chain) was observed in a study of vaccination and CD4 T cells after COVID-19. The treatment denotes: roughly nine-day PBMC culture with coronavirus spike peptide pools or control peptides (ViraFEST assay). An unexposed donor provided the CD4+ T cells, which were collected before the COVID-19 pandemic (2011-2018). With the Oncomine TCR Beta short-read assay, DNA from cultured CD4+ T cells was sequenced. TCRdb re-called the PCR reads with MiXCR, one entry per CDR3 protein. The table shows about 7,000 distinct CDR3 sequences, with 43% occurring only once. About this clonotype itself: The antigen is unknown.

Sequencing was carried out using CD4+ T cells from blood, cultured in vitro. The clonotype was recovered from a human donor in good health.

The CDR3 nucleotides read TGTGCCTGGAGTCAATTCCTCCCGGGACAGGGGGGCACTGAAGCTTTCTTT. It codes for CAWSQFLPGQGGTEAFF. V and J are TRBV30 and TRBJ1-1; 11 positions agree with TRBD1. Germline lookup yields CDR1 GTSNPN and CDR2 SVGIG (reference sequence). The ends lost 2 bases at V and 4 bases at J; junction bases unmatched: 12. The CDR3 consists of 17 residues.